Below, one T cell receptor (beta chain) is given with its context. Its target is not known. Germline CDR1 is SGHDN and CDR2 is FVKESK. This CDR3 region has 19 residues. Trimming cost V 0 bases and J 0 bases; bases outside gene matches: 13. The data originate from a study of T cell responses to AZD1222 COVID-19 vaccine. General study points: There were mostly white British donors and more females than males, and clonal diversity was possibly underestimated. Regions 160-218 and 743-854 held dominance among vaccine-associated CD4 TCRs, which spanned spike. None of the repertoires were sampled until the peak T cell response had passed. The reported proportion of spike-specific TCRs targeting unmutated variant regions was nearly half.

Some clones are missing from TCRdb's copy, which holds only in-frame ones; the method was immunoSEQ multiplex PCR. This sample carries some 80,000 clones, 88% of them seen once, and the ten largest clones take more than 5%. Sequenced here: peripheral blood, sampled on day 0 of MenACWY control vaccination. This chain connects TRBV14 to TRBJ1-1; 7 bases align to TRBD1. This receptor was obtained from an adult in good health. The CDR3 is CASSQEGKRGQVMNTEAFF. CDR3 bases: TGTGCCAGCAGCCAAGAAGGAAAGAGAGGACAGGTTATGAACACTGAAGCTTTCTTT.